These 25 T cell receptor beta chains came from one sample sequenced in a study of blood T cell repertoires in COVID-19. Some clones are missing from TCRdb's copy, which holds only in-frame ones; the method was immunoSEQ multiplex PCR. This sample carries about 170,000 clones, more than 75% of them seen once, and the ten largest clones take more than 2%. Sequencing used peripheral blood. The receptors stem from a man aged 50 to 60 who had recovered from COVID-19.

This sequence joins TRBV25-1 and TRBJ1-1, with 9 bases lining up with TRBD1. This CDR3 spans 15 amino acids. Germline trimming cut 5 bases from V and 4 bases from J; bases unmatched to any gene: 8. The germline CDR1 and CDR2 sequences are MGHDK and SYGVNS. DNA for the CDR3: TGTGCCAGCAGTTACAGGGGGCTAGGTGGCACTGAAGCTTTCTTT. This codes for CASSYRGLGGTEAFF.

This clone was observed a single time. J is TRBJ2-2 and V is TRBV7-2, with 13 bases lining up with TRBD2. Per germline, CDR1 SGHTA and CDR2 FQGNSA. The CDR3 runs 17 residues. Trimming at V came to 4 bases and at J to 6 bases, leaving 8 bases not matched to a gene. CDR3 in amino acids: CASSSRTSGRVAGELFF. CDR3 DNA: TGTGCCAGCAGCTCCCGGACTAGCGGGAGAGTAGCCGGGGAGCTGTTTTTT.

On this clone itself: This CDR3 is also generated by other DNA sequences in the sample. This chain links TRBV7-9 with TRBJ1-4, with a tentative D call TRBD1 (6 bases). The CDR3 totals 14 residues. Trimming removed 5 bases at V and 3 bases at J, with 10 bases between. Germline CDR1 is SEHNR and CDR2 is FQNEAQ (reference sequence). The CDR3 region is CASSLGGANEKLFF. CDR3 nucleotides: TGTGCCAGCAGCCTAGGGGGGGCTAATGAAAAACTGTTTTTT.

The chain joins TRBV6-5 to TRBJ2-7, with 7 bases fitting TRBD2. Germline lookup yields CDR1 MNHEY and CDR2 SVGAGI. There are 15 residues in the CDR3. J gave up 4 bases and V 0 bases, and 6 bases lay outside the gene matches. The CDR3 region is CASSYSPSGVYEQYF. CDR3 sequence (DNA): TGTGCCAGCAGTTACTCACCTAGCGGCGTGTACGAGCAGTACTTC.

This clone was found once. V and J are TRBV6-2 or TRBV6-3 and TRBJ2-7; 9 bases are a match to TRBD1. Germline V lookup: CDR1 MNHEY, CDR2 SVGEGT. The CDR3 runs 16 residues. J was trimmed by 1 base and V by 5 bases; bases with no gene match: 9. CDR3 sequence (DNA): TGTGCCAGCAGTCCGCAGGGGACAGGGCTATCCTACGAGCAGTACTTC. It is translated as CASSPQGTGLSYEQYF.

This sequence joins TRBV29-1 and TRBJ2-7; TRBD1 matches 8 bases. The CDR3 is 12 amino acids. Germline CDR1 reads SQVTM; CDR2 reads ANQGSEA. Trimming took 7 bases from V and 2 from J; bases not matched to a gene: 4. The CDR3 DNA reads TGCAGCGCTCGACAGGGGACCTACGAGCAGTACTTC. This codes for CSARQGTYEQYF.

Only one count was recorded for this clone. Here the CDR3 reads CASSHRSRTGELFF. The CDR3 nucleotides read TGTGCCAGCAGCCACAGGTCCCGAACCGGGGAGCTGTTTTTT. The chain joins TRBV14 to TRBJ2-2; D is unclear. The CDR3 totals 14 residues. Trimming shortened V by 3 bases and J by 5 bases, and 10 bases separated the two germline ends. The germline V gene has CDR1 SGHDN and CDR2 FVKESK.

The J gene is TRBJ2-1, the V gene TRBV2; 9 nucleotides agree with TRBD2. With V trimmed by 1 base and J by 9 bases, 10 bases remained unmatched. Germline V gene lookup returns CDR1 SNHLY and CDR2 FYNNEI. The CDR3 is made up of 16 amino acids. CDR3 protein: CASSEEASGIETEQFF. As DNA, the CDR3 is TGTGCCAGCAGTGAAGAGGCTAGCGGGATTGAGACTGAGCAGTTCTTC.

This chain links TRBV4-1 with TRBJ1-1; D unclear. The CDR3 extends over 14 amino acids. Germline values: CDR1 MGHRA, CDR2 YSYEKL. V shed 0 bases and J shed 9 bases, with 14 bases lying between them. The chain's CDR3 is CASSQEGEALQAFF. The CDR3 region has the DNA TGCGCCAGCAGCCAAGAAGGTGAGGCTCTACAAGCTTTCTTT.

The CDR3 DNA sequence: TGTGCCAGCAGCTTAGGGGGTATGCGGGAGGGCCTCTACGAGCAGTACTTC. Its translation: CASSLGGMREGLYEQYF. The chain links TRBV7-2 to TRBJ2-7, with TRBD2 identical over 9 bases. Unmatched junction bases numbered 10, after V lost 1 base and J lost 3 bases. Per the germline V gene, CDR1 is SGHTA and CDR2 is FQGNSA. The length of the CDR3 is 17 residues.

The chain joins TRBV29-1 to TRBJ1-2; 9 nucleotides match TRBD1. This CDR3 comprises 14 residues. Per the germline V gene, CDR1 is SQVTM and CDR2 is ANQGSEA. V lost 7 bases, J lost 2 bases, and 8 bases stayed unmatched. This chain's CDR3 is CSARLGQGNYGYTF. CDR3 bases: TGCAGCGCGCGTTTGGGACAGGGAAACTATGGCTACACCTTC.

This clone was recorded only once. The chain recombines TRBV19 with TRBJ1-5; 8 bases agree with TRBD1. Germline CDR1 is LNHDA and CDR2 is SQIVND (reference sequence). CDR3 size: 13 residues. V dropped 6 bases and J dropped 7; count of bases not matched to a gene: 5. The CDR3, as DNA: TGTGCCAGTAGCGGACAGGGAGAGCAGCCCCAGCATTTT. Protein sequence: CASSGQGEQPQHF.

This chain connects TRBV5-8 to TRBJ1-2; D is ambiguous. The CDR3 consists of 13 residues. CDR1 and CDR2 (germline): SGHTS, YDEGEE. Trimming pared 2 bases from V and 6 bases from J, leaving 11 bases between. CDR3 nucleotide sequence: TGTGCCAGCAGCTTCGAGGGCCGCGATGGCTACACCTTC. This encodes CASSFEGRDGYTF.

V is TRBV24-1 and J is TRBJ2-2; 10 nucleotides line up with TRBD2. The trim removed 3 bases at V and 7 bases at J, leaving 7 bases unmatched. CDR1 and CDR2 (germline): KGHDR, SFDVKD. The CDR3 has 16 amino acids. The CDR3 spells CATSDAAGGPHGELFF. Written as DNA, the CDR3 is TGTGCCACCAGTGATGCAGCGGGGGGGCCCCACGGGGAGCTGTTTTTT.

This clone was picked up a small number of times. The rearrangement uses TRBV20-1 and TRBJ2-1; 8 positions agree with TRBD2. With V trimmed by 3 bases and J by 4 bases, 5 bases remained unmatched. The CDR3 runs to 14 residues. Germline V gene data show CDR1 as DFQATT and CDR2 as SNEGSKA (reference sequence). CDR3 region: CSASAGRGYNEQFF. Here the CDR3 DNA reads TGCAGTGCTAGTGCCGGGAGGGGTTACAATGAGCAGTTCTTC.

The gene calls are TRBV6-2 or TRBV6-3 and TRBJ1-2; 8 positions agree with TRBD1. The CDR3 length is 15 residues. J gave up 3 bases and V 3 bases, and 6 bases lay outside the gene matches. The germline V gene encodes CDR1 MNHEY and CDR2 SVGEGT. CDR3: CASSYGDRFDYGYTF. DNA of the CDR3: TGTGCCAGCAGTTATGGGGACAGGTTCGACTATGGCTACACCTTC.

The chain combines TRBV20-1 with TRBJ2-1; 9 nucleotides agree with TRBD1. The CDR3 is 13 amino acids. The germline V gene encodes CDR1 DFQATT and CDR2 SNEGSKA (reference sequence). V lost 3 bases to trimming and J lost 7 bases; unmatched junction nucleotides: 4. CDR3 bases: TGCAGTGCTAGTGGACAGGGGAGGAATGAGCAGTTCTTC. Translation gives CSASGQGRNEQFF.

This clone has just a few counts. The chain employs TRBV7-8 and TRBJ1-2, with a possible D match to TRBD1 (6 bases). This CDR3 is 15 amino acids long. The ends were cut back, 6 bases at V and 4 bases at J, with 18 bases in the middle. Germline loops: CDR1 SGHVS, CDR2 FQNEAQ. This CDR3 reads CASSHIQGSGYGYTF. The CDR3 nucleotides are TGTGCCAGCAGTCACATTCAGGGGTCTGGCTATGGCTACACCTTC.

CDR3 DNA: TGTGCCACCAGCAGACTCTCCGGACCCGGAGGGGGCACAGATACGCAGTATTTT. Protein product: CATSRLSGPGGGTDTQYF. The chain employs TRBV15 and TRBJ2-3, with a weak D call TRBD2 (6 bases). The V end was cut by 2 bases, the J end by 1 base, with 19 bases between. This CDR3 region has 18 residues. Germline V gene data show CDR1 as LNHNV and CDR2 as YYDKDF (reference sequence).

There are a few counts of this clone. The V and J genes are TRBV7-2 and TRBJ1-1, with TRBD1 identical over 8 bases. Germline trimming cut 1 base from V and 6 bases from J; bases unmatched to any gene: 7. The CDR3 totals 15 residues. Germline CDR1 is SGHTA and CDR2 is FQGNSA. The CDR3, as DNA: TGTGCCAGCAGCTTAGTGGCAGGGGGCGGCTCTGAAGCTTTCTTT. This sequence encodes CASSLVAGGGSEAFF.

The chain has TRBV9 and TRBJ1-2; weak D call: TRBD1 (5 bases). V was trimmed by 7 bases and J by 3 bases, leaving 13 bases between them. The CDR3 sequence is 13 residues long. Germline CDR1 and CDR2: SGDLS and YYNGEE. Here the CDR3 DNA reads TGTGCCAGCTCGGCGGGGCGCGACTATGGCTACACCTTC. The encoded protein is CASSAGRDYGYTF.

The V call is TRBV5-1, the J call TRBJ2-1, with D possibly being TRBD2 (6 bases). This CDR3 has 14 residues. CDR1 and CDR2 (germline): SGHRS, YFSETQ. V was pared by 2 bases and J by 4 bases, with 10 bases between. The CDR3 DNA is TGCGCCAGCAGCTTTGGCGGGGATTACAATGAGCAGTTCTTC. Translation gives CASSFGGDYNEQFF.

This clone has only one observation. The CDR3 reads CASSLQGGPEAFF. The CDR3 DNA follows: TGTGCCAGCAGTTTGCAGGGAGGCCCTGAAGCTTTCTTT. The V call is TRBV27, the J call TRBJ1-1; possibly TRBD1 for D (5 bases). The length of the CDR3 is 13 residues. The ends were cut back, 3 bases at V and 6 bases at J, with 11 bases in the middle. CDR1 and CDR2 from the germline V gene are MNHEY and SMNVEV (reference sequence).

This clone was picked up one time. The gene calls are TRBV7-9 and TRBJ2-1; 8 positions agree with TRBD1. Trimming cost V 5 bases and J 15 bases; bases outside gene matches: 9. The germline gives CDR1 SEHNR, CDR2 FQNEAQ (reference sequence). CDR3 size: 12 residues. CDR3 bases: TGTGCCAGCAGCCTGCCGACAGGGGCAACGTTCTTC. Translated: CASSLPTGATFF.

This chain joins TRBV6-1 and TRBJ2-1; 7 bases match TRBD2. The CDR3 extends over 18 amino acids. The V gene end was trimmed by 0 bases and the J gene end by 0 bases; junction bases not matched to a gene: 8. CDR1 and CDR2 (germline): MNHNS, SASEGT. The CDR3 protein is CASSEAWGGSSSYNEQFF. CDR3 in DNA: TGTGCCAGCAGTGAAGCCTGGGGCGGGAGTAGCTCCTACAATGAGCAGTTCTTC.